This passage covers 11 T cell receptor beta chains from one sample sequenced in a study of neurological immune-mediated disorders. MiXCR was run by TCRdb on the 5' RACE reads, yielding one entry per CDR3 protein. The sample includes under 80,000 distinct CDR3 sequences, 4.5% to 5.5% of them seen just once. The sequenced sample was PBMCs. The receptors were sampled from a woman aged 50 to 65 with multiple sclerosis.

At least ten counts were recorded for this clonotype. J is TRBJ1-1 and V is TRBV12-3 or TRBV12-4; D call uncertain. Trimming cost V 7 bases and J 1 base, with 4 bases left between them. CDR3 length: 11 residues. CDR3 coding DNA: TGTGCCAGCACCCAGAACACTGAAGCTTTCTTT. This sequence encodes CASTQNTEAFF.

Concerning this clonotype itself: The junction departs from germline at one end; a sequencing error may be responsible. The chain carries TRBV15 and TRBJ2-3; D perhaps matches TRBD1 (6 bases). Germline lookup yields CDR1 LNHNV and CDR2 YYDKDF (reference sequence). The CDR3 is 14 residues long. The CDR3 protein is CATSRDRGTDTHYF. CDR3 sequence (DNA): TGTGCCACCAGCAGAGACAGGGGCACAGATACGCACTATTTT.

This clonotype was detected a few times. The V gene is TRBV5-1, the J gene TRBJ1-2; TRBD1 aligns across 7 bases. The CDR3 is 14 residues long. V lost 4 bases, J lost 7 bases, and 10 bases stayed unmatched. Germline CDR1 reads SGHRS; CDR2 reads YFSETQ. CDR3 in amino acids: CASSGTTGLTGYTF. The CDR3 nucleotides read TGCGCCAGCAGCGGGACGACAGGGCTGACTGGCTACACCTTC.

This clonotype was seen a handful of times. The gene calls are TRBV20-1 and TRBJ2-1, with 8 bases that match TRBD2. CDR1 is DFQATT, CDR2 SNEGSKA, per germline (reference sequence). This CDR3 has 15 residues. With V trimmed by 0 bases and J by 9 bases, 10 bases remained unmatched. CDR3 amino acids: CSARDRTGGQIEQFF. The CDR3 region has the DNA TGCAGTGCTAGAGATAGAACGGGGGGGCAAATTGAGCAGTTCTTC.

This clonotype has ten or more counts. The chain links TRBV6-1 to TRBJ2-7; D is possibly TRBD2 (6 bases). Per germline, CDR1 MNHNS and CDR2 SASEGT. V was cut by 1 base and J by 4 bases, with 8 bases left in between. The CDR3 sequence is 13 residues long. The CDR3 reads CASSEGGDYEQYV. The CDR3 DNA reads TGTGCCAGCAGTGAAGGGGGGGATTACGAGCAGTACGTC.

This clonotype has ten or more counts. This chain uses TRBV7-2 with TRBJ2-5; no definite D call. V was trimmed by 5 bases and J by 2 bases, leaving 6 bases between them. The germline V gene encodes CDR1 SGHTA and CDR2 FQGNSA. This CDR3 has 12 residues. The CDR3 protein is CASSRIQETQYF. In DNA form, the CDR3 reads TGTGCCAGCAGCAGGATACAAGAGACCCAGTACTTC. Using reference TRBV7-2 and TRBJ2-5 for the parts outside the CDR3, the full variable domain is GAGVSQSPSNKVTEKGKDVELRCDPISGHTALYWYRQSLGQGLEFLIYFQGNSAPDKSGLPSDRFSAERTGGSVSTLTIQRTQQEDSAVYLCASSRIQETQYFGPGTRLLVL.

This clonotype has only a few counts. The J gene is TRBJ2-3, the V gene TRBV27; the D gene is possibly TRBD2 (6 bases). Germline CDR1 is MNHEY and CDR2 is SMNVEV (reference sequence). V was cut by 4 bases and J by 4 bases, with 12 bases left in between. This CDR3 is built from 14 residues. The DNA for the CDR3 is TGTGCCAGCAGTTCGGGGAGGATAGCAGATACGCAGTATTTT. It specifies CASSSGRIADTQYF.

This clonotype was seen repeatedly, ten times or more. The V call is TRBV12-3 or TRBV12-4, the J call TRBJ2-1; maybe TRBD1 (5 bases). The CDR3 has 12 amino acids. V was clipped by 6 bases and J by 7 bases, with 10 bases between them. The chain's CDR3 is CASRPDSNEQFF. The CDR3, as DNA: TGTGCCAGCAGACCAGACAGTAATGAGCAGTTCTTC.

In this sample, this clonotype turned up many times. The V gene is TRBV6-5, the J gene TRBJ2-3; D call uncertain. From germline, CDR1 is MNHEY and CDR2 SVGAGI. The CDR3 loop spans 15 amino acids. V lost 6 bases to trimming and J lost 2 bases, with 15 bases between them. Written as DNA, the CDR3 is TGTGCCAGCAGCAAACGGTGGTCTTACACAGATACGCAGTATTTT. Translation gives CASSKRWSYTDTQYF.

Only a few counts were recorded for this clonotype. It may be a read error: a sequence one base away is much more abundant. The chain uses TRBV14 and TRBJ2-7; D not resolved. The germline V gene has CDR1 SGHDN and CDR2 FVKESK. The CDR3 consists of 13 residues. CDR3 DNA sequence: TGTGCCAGCAGCCAAGGACTCTCCTACGAGCAGAACGTC. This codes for CASSQGLSYEQNV.

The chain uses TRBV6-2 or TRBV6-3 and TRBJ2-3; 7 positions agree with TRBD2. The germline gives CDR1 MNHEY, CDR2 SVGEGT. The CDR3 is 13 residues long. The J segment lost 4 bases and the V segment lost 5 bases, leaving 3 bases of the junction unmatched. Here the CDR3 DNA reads TGTGCCAGCAGTAGCGGGGTCGCAGATACGCAGTATTTT. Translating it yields CASSSGVADTQYF.